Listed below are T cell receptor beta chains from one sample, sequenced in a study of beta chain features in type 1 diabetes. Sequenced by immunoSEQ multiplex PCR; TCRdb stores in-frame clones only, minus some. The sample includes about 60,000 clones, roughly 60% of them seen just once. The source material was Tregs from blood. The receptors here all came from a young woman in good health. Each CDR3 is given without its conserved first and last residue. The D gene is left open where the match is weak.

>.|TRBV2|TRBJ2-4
ASSTDLGHNIQY
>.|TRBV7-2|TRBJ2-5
ASRRAGQETQY
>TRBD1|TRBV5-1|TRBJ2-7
ASSRAIGGAFYEQY
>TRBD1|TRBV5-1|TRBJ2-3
ASRTGSTDTQY
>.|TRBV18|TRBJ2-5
ASSRSRTASYQETQY
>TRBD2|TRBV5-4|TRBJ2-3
ASSLVAGMTDTQY
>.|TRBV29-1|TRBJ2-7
SVGTQGYEQY
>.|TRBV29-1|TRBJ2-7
SVEDRETYEQY
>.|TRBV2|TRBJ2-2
ASSVLNTGELF
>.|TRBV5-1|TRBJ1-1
ASSLQGDGRTEAF
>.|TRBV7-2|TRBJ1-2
ASSLFQGSHYGYT
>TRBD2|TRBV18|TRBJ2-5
ASSPPSGRQETQY
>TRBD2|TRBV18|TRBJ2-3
ASSPPGGALGSDTQY
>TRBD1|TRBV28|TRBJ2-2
ASQGQVNTGELF
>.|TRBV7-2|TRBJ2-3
ASGLDNPTDTQY
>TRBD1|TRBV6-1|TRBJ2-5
ASRAGQGMETQY
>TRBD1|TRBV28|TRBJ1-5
ASSQGTVSQSRPQH
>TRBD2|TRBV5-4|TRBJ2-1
ASSLSGQSSLAGDNEQF
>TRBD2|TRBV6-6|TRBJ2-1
ATSLGTSYNEQF
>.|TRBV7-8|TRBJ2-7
ASSLAGRSGVLGEQY
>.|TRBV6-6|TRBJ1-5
ASSLEGRQPQH
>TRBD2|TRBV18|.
ASSLEAGGSEQY
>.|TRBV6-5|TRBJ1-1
ASSFDGGRTEAF
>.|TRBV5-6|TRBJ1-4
ASSLAGTGGNEKLF
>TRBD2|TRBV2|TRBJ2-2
ASSLRLAGGTGELF
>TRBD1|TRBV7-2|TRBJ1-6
ASSFRQGLYNSPLH
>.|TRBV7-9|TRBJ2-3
ASSDGTRGDTQY
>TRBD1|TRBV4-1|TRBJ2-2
ASSPSLYRGNTGELF
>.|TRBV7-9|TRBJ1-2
ASSLEGVGRGIYGYT
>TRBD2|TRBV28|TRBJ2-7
ASRPEGLSYEQY
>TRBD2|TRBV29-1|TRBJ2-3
SVGGWREGRADTQY
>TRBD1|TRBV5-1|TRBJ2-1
ASSTRDSNFYNEQF
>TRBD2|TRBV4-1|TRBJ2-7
ASSQSRGLGGLEQY
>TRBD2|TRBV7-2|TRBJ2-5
ASSSSGGGVETQY
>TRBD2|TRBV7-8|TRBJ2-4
ASSLRGDSIGPKNIQY
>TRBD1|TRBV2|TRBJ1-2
ASSWGQGDYGYT
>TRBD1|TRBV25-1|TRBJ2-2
ASSDTPDRVYTGELF
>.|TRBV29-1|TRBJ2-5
STSGGQTQY
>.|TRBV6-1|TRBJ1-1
ASSEQGRTEAF
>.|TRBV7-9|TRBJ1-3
ASSFEGGTIY
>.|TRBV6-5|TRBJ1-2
ASIATANYGYT
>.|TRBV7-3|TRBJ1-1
ASSLEQNTEAF
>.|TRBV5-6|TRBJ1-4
ASSFAGNEKLF
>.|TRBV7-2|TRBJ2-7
ASSFRAEGYEQY
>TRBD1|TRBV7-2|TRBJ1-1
ASSFTGTVPTQAF
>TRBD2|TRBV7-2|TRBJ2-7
ASSFSGGDSYEQY
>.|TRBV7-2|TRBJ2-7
ASSLRAQRMYEQY
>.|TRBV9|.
ASSVEGGYGYEQY
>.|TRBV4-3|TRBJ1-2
ASARGRGMTNYGYT
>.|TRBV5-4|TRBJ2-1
ASSLVTRVGNEQF
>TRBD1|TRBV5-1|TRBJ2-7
ASSLRDSTYEQY
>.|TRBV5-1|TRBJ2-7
ASRTDYFSYEQY
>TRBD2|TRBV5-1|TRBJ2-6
ASRPLAAGISGANVLT
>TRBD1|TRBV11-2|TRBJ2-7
ASSNGQGVAYEQY
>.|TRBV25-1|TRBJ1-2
ASSGRGVWYGYT
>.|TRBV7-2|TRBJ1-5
ASSLEGGGPQH
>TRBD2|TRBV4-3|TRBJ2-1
ASSLGRGSGGYNEQF